Following are 27 T cell receptor beta chains from one sample sequenced in a study of shared clonotypes between healthy human individuals. Measured with immunoSEQ multiplex PCR; TCRdb has only the in-frame clones, and not every one. The sample yields roughly 700,000 clones, roughly 88% seen once. Sequenced material: memory CD8+ T cells from PBMCs. Subset reported: CD45RO+ cells pooled with CCR7-negative TemRA cells. The receptors stem from a man in his late teens or twenties in good health. Some clones in this sample may be carry-over from other donors' samples.

The J gene is TRBJ2-2, the V gene TRBV5-1, with TRBD1 matching over 8 bases. The CDR3 is made up of 16 amino acids. The V gene end was trimmed by 4 bases and the J gene end by 6 bases; junction bases not matched to a gene: 11. CDR1 is SGHRS and CDR2 is YFSETQ in the germline V gene. As DNA, the CDR3 is TGCGCCAGCAGCCAGAACAGGGGGTACTGGTCCGGGGAGCTGTTTTTT. The encoded protein is CASSQNRGYWSGELFF. The full variable domain, with the rest looked up from reference TRBV5-1 and TRBJ2-2, is KAGVTQTPRYLIKTRGQQVTLSCSPISGHRSVSWYQQTPGQGLQFLFEYFSETQRNKGNFPGRFSGRQFSNSRSEMNVSTLELGDSALYLCASSQNRGYWSGELFFGEGSRLTVL.

V gene TRBV28 combines with J gene TRBJ1-2; 9 bases agree with TRBD1. The CDR3 runs 15 residues. Germline values: CDR1 MDHEN, CDR2 SYDVKM. V dropped 3 bases and J dropped 7; count of bases not matched to a gene: 9. DNA for the CDR3: TGTGCCAGCAGTTTCTACAGGGGGCGCAAGTCTGGCTACACCTTC. The encoded protein is CASSFYRGRKSGYTF.

The chain combines TRBV5-6 with TRBJ2-7; D remains ambiguous. Germline values: CDR1 SGHDT, CDR2 YYEEEE. This CDR3 comprises 13 residues. The V end was cut by 2 bases, the J end by 3 bases, with 9 bases between. DNA for the CDR3: TGTGCCAGCAGCTTCTCTCCTAGCTACGAGCAGTACTTC. It is translated as CASSFSPSYEQYF.

The chain joins TRBV13 to TRBJ2-7, with TRBD2 identical over 8 bases. Germline-derived CDR1 and CDR2 are PRHDT and FYEKMQ (reference sequence). Losses at the gene ends were 2 bases for V and 1 base for J; bases not matched to a gene: 10. CDR3 length equals 17 residues. CDR3 region: CASSLLGAGVTSYEQYF. In DNA, the CDR3 is TGTGCCAGCAGCTTACTTGGAGCGGGAGTCACTTCCTACGAGCAGTACTTC.

V usage is TRBV7-3 and J usage is TRBJ2-7; 7 nucleotides line up with TRBD2. Unmatched junction bases numbered 5, after V lost 4 bases and J lost 2 bases. Germline V CDR1 and CDR2: SGHTA, FQGTGA. This CDR3 region has 14 residues. The CDR3 DNA reads TGTGCCAGCAGCTCTACCGGGACTACCTACGAGCAGTACTTC. It is translated as CASSSTGTTYEQYF.

In regard to this clone: At one end, the junction sequence differs from germline, possibly due to a read error. This chain connects TRBV9 to TRBJ2-7; 8 bases fit TRBD1. Germline-derived CDR1 and CDR2 are SGDLS and YYNGEE. The CDR3 is made up of 15 amino acids. This chain's CDR3 is CASSVSAGGSHEQYF. For the CDR3, the DNA is TGTGCCAGCAGCGTAAGTGCAGGGGGCTCCCACGAGCAGTACTTC.

This clone was found once. The chain combines TRBV9 with TRBJ2-1, with a tentative D call TRBD1 (6 bases). Germline loops: CDR1 SGDLS, CDR2 YYNGEE. The V end lost 0 bases, the J end lost 7 bases, and 11 bases lay between the germline ends. This CDR3 spans 14 amino acids. The DNA for the CDR3 is TGTGCCAGCAGCGTAGTAGGAGGACAGAATGAGCAGTTCTTC. It specifies CASSVVGGQNEQFF.

This clone is a singleton in its sample. This chain joins TRBV7-6 and TRBJ2-5; D is undetermined. V shed 0 bases and J shed 3 bases, with 8 bases lying between them. The CDR3 spans 14 residues. Looked up from germline, CDR1 is SGHVS and CDR2 is FNYEAQ. The CDR3 protein is CASSLAGWKETQYF. CDR3 nucleotide sequence: TGTGCCAGCAGCTTAGCTGGGTGGAAAGAGACCCAGTACTTC.

With respect to this clone: Other nucleotide sequences in the sample specify the same CDR3. The V gene is TRBV6-5, the J gene TRBJ2-7, with no clear D. Per germline, CDR1 MNHEY and CDR2 SVGAGI. The CDR3 is 10 residues long. The V end lost 6 bases, the J end lost 3 bases, and 3 bases lay between the germline ends. CDR3 amino acids: CASRGYEQYF. The CDR3 coding sequence is TGTGCCAGCAGGGGCTACGAGCAGTACTTC.

The chain is built from TRBV9 and TRBJ2-7, with D uncertain. The CDR3 runs 12 residues. Trimming removed 0 bases from V and 7 bases from J, with 8 bases in between. Germline V CDR1 and CDR2: SGDLS, YYNGEE. CDR3 nucleotides: TGTGCCAGCAGCGTAGCCGGCCGGGAGCAGTACTTC. It is translated as CASSVAGREQYF.

This clone occurred once. The V and J genes are TRBV4-1 and TRBJ2-4; a possible D gene is TRBD1 (5 bases). CDR3 length equals 15 residues. Germline V CDR1 and CDR2: MGHRA, YSYEKL. V lost 1 base and J 9 bases, leaving 16 bases between the germline ends. In nucleotides, the CDR3 is TGCGCCAGCAGCCAAGGAACAGGCCCGACGGGCATTCAGTACTTC. This codes for CASSQGTGPTGIQYF.

The chain carries TRBV10-3 and TRBJ2-5; TRBD1 matches 10 bases. V trimming: 0 bases; J trimming: 4 bases; junction bases outside the gene matches: 8. Germline-derived CDR1 and CDR2 are ENHRY and SYGVKD. The CDR3 consists of 17 residues. CDR3 protein: CAISESDWTGGGETQYF. CDR3 in DNA: TGTGCCATCAGTGAGTCGGATTGGACAGGGGGGGGAGAGACCCAGTACTTC.

The chain joins TRBV28 to TRBJ2-6; 7 bases are a match to TRBD1. Germline trimming cut 4 bases from V and 0 bases from J; bases unmatched to any gene: 0. The CDR3 is 15 amino acids. Germline values: CDR1 MDHEN, CDR2 SYDVKM. CDR3 residues: CASSSGGSGANVLTF. CDR3 in DNA: TGTGCCAGCAGTTCAGGGGGCTCTGGGGCCAACGTCCTGACTTTC.

The CDR3 DNA reads as TGTGCCAGCAGTCAGCTGCAGGGAGTCGGAGCTTTCTTT. Encoded protein: CASSQLQGVGAFF. The chain carries TRBV27 and TRBJ1-1, with TRBD1 as a possible D gene (5 bases). Germline CDR1 is MNHEY and CDR2 is SMNVEV (reference sequence). The V gene lost 5 bases and the J gene lost 10 bases, with 17 bases spanning the gap. The CDR3 has 13 residues.

This clone has just a few counts. The rearrangement uses TRBV4-1 and TRBJ1-5, with D perhaps matching TRBD1 (5 bases). This CDR3 is built from 16 residues. Germline CDR1 and CDR2: MGHRA and YSYEKL. Deletions cut 4 bases from V and 5 bases from J, with 18 bases between. Here the CDR3 reads CASSPNWDGRDQPQHF. For the CDR3, the DNA is TGCGCCAGCAGCCCTAATTGGGACGGCCGTGATCAGCCCCAGCATTTT.

The chain carries TRBV10-2 and TRBJ2-7; D is unresolved. The CDR3 consists of 14 residues. Germline V lookup: CDR1 WSHSY, CDR2 SAAADI. V dropped 3 bases and J dropped 3 bases, with 12 bases sitting between them. The CDR3 nucleotides read TGCGCCAGCAGTGAAGGCCATTACCGCTACGAGCAGTACTTC. Its protein product is CASSEGHYRYEQYF.

This chain joins TRBV27 and TRBJ2-7; possibly TRBD1 for D (5 bases). Germline assignment: CDR1 MNHEY and CDR2 SMNVEV (reference sequence). V was trimmed by 5 bases and J by 4 bases, leaving 15 bases between them. CDR3 length equals 14 residues. CDR3 in amino acids: CASSPRAGSYEQYF. CDR3 sequence (DNA): TGTGCCAGCAGTCCTAGGGCAGGGTCGTACGAGCAGTACTTC.

This sequence joins TRBV11-1 and TRBJ2-2; a possible D gene is TRBD1 (5 bases). Trimming removed 5 bases from V and 1 base from J, with 11 bases in between. Germline CDR1 and CDR2: SGHAT and FQDESV (reference sequence). CDR3 size: 15 residues. Here the CDR3 reads CASSPRVRNTGELFF. The CDR3 bases are TGTGCCAGCAGCCCCAGGGTGAGGAACACCGGGGAGCTGTTTTTT.

The J gene is TRBJ2-2, the V gene TRBV29-1; 7 bases match TRBD1. CDR3 size: 13 residues. After removal of 2 bases from V and 6 bases from J, the junction contained 3 bases not matched to a gene. CDR1 and CDR2 (germline): SQVTM, ANQGSEA. The CDR3 loop reads CSVESQGAGELFF. The CDR3 DNA follows: TGCAGCGTTGAAAGTCAGGGGGCCGGGGAGCTGTTTTTT.

A single count supports this clone. Different DNA sequences within this sample yield the same CDR3. The chain links TRBV27 to TRBJ2-7; D is uncertain. CDR3 length equals 13 residues. The V and J ends lost 3 bases and 4 bases respectively, with 10 bases between them. Germline-derived CDR1 and CDR2 are MNHEY and SMNVEV (reference sequence). Written as DNA, the CDR3 is TGTGCCAGCAGTTTTTCCAGTGGGTACGAGCAGTACTTC. Residues: CASSFSSGYEQYF.

The chain has TRBV5-4 and TRBJ2-1, with 10 bases identical to TRBD2. Germline V gene lookup returns CDR1 SGHNT and CDR2 YYREEE (reference sequence). V was pared by 4 bases and J by 0 bases, with 7 bases of the junction left unmatched. There are 17 residues in the CDR3. CDR3 protein: CASSGWTSGGSYNEQFF. The CDR3 coding sequence is TGTGCCAGCAGCGGATGGACTAGCGGAGGCTCCTACAATGAGCAGTTCTTC.

This clone has only one observation. V usage is TRBV19 and J usage is TRBJ2-1; TRBD2 might be the D (6 bases). V was clipped by 6 bases and J by 3 bases, with 15 bases between them. CDR3 length: 15 residues. The V gene's germline CDR1 is LNHDA and CDR2 SQIVND (reference sequence). Written as DNA, the CDR3 is TGTGCCAGTAGCACTAGCACGTCGGTCTACAATGAGCAGTTCTTC. Its translation is CASSTSTSVYNEQFF.

The gene calls are TRBV12-5 and TRBJ2-7; 7 nucleotides align to TRBD1. Germline values: CDR1 LGHNT, CDR2 FRNRAP. With 0 bases clipped from V and 2 bases from J, the junction kept 13 bases outside the gene matches. The CDR3 runs 18 residues. The CDR3 protein is CASGLVLEGNRGAYEQYF. CDR3 sequence (DNA): TGTGCTAGTGGTTTGGTCTTGGAAGGAAACAGGGGAGCCTACGAGCAGTACTTC.

This chain links TRBV7-9 with TRBJ2-1, with 7 bases identical to TRBD2. This CDR3 contains 16 residues. Germline lookup yields CDR1 SEHNR and CDR2 FQNEAQ (reference sequence). J gave up 0 bases and V 5 bases, and 7 bases lay outside the gene matches. CDR3 region: CASSPPGGPSYNEQFF. CDR3 nucleotide sequence: TGTGCCAGCAGCCCCCCGGGGGGACCCTCCTACAATGAGCAGTTCTTC.

The rearrangement links TRBV6-5 to TRBJ1-2, with D perhaps TRBD1 (5 bases). The V and J ends lost 0 bases and 8 bases respectively, with 16 bases between them. The CDR3 runs 15 residues. CDR1 and CDR2 from the germline V gene are MNHEY and SVGAGI. CDR3 nucleotide sequence: TGTGCCAGCAGTTACTCAAGAGACAGCCTGGGAGGCTACACCTTC. Translated, it gives CASSYSRDSLGGYTF.

The chain carries TRBV9 and TRBJ1-1; D is ambiguous. V gave up 3 bases and J gave up 5 bases, with 8 bases separating them. CDR1 SGDLS and CDR2 YYNGEE come from the germline V gene. CDR3 length: 12 residues. CDR3 protein: CASSDSVTEAFF. As DNA, the CDR3 is TGTGCCAGCAGCGACTCGGTTACTGAAGCTTTCTTT.

The chain has TRBV7-9 and TRBJ1-1; D possibly corresponds to TRBD1 (6 bases). V was pared by 5 bases and J by 5 bases, with 24 bases between. Germline lookup yields CDR1 SEHNR and CDR2 FQNEAQ (reference sequence). This CDR3 is 17 amino acids long. The CDR3 is CASSLTTAGGFGTEAFF. DNA for the CDR3: TGTGCCAGCAGCCTAACAACTGCGGGGGGCTTCGGGACTGAAGCTTTCTTT.